This TCR beta chain was observed in a study of shared T cell receptors in the human thymus. Profiling relied on immunoSEQ multiplex PCR, and the TCRdb table lists in-frame clones only, not all of them. The sample includes hundreds of thousands of clones, 85% to 95% of them seen just once. Germline loops: CDR1 SGHVS, CDR2 FQNEAQ. This CDR3 has 18 residues. Trimming took 5 bases from V and 4 from J; bases not matched to a gene: 14. Sequencing was performed on thymocytes. This receptor was taken from a human donor. This rearrangement joins TRBV7-8 to TRBJ2-6; 7 positions match TRBD2. In nucleotides, the CDR3 is TGTGCCAGCAGCCCCCGTGGGGGGGGGAAGATAGGGGCCAACGTCCTGACTTTC. It codes for CASSPRGGGKIGANVLTF.